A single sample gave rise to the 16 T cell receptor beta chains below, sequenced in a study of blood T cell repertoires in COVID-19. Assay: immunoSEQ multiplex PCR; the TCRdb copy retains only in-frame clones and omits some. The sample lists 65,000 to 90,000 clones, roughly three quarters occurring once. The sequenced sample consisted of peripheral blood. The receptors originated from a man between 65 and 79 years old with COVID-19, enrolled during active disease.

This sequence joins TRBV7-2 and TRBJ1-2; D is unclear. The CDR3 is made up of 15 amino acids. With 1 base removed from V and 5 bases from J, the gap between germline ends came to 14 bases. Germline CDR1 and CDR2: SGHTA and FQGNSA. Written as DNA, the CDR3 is TGTGCCAGCAGCTTAGAAGGCAGGCCGAGTTATGGCTACACCTTC. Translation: CASSLEGRPSYGYTF.

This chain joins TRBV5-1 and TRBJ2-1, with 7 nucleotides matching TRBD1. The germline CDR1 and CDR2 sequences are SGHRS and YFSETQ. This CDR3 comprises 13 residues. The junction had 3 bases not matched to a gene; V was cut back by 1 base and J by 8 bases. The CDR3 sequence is CASSLSQGDEQFF. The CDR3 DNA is TGCGCCAGCAGCTTGTCGCAGGGGGATGAGCAGTTCTTC.

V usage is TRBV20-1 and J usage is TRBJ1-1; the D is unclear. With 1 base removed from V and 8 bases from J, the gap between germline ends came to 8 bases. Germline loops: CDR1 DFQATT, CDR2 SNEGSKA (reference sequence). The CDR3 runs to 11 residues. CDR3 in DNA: TGCAGTGCTAGAGCCTCGGTAGAAGCTTTCTTT. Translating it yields CSARASVEAFF.

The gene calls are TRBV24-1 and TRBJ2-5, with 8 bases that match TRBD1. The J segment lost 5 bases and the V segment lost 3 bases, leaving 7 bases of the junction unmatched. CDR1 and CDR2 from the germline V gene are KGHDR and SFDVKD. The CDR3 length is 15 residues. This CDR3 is CATSDPSGGRETQYF. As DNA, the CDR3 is TGTGCCACCAGTGATCCCTCAGGGGGCAGGGAGACCCAGTACTTC.

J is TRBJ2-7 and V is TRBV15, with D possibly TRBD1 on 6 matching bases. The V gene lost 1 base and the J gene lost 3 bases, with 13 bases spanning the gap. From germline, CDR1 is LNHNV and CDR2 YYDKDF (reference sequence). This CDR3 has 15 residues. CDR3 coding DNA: TGTGCCACCAGCAGAGGAGGGGGAAACGACTACGAGCAGTACTTC. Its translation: CATSRGGGNDYEQYF. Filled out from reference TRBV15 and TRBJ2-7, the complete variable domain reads DAMVIQNPRYQVTQFGKPVTLSCSQTLNHNVMYWYQQKSSQAPKLLFHYYDKDFNNEADTPDNFQSRRPNTSFCFLDIRSPGLGDTAMYLCATSRGGGNDYEQYFGPGTRLTVT.

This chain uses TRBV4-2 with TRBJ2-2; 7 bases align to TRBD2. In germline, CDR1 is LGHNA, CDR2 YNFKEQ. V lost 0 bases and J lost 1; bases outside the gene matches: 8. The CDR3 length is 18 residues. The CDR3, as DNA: TGTGCCAGCAGCCAAGATGCAAGCGGGATAGGGAACACCGGGGAGCTGTTTTTT. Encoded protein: CASSQDASGIGNTGELFF.

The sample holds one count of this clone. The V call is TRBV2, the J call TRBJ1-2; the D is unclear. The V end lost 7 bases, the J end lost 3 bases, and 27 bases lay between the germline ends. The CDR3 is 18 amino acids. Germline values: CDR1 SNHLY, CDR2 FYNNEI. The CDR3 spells CASTPNIPELKSYYGYTF. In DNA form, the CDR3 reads TGTGCCAGCACTCCAAACATCCCGGAGCTCAAAAGTTACTATGGCTACACCTTC.

CDR3 nucleotide sequence: TGTGCCAGCAGCCAAGCCCTAGGTGAGACCCAGTACTTC. It translates to CASSQALGETQYF. This rearrangement joins TRBV4-2 to TRBJ2-5; no definite D call. Trimming cost V 1 base and J 5 bases, with 8 bases left between them. CDR3 length: 13 amino acids. Per germline, CDR1 LGHNA and CDR2 YNFKEQ.

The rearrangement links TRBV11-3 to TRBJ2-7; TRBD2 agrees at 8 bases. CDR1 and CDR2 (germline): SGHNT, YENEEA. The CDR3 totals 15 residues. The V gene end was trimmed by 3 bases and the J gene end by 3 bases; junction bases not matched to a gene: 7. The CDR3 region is CASSFSGTENYEQYF. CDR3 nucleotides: TGTGCCAGCAGCTTTAGCGGGACGGAGAACTACGAGCAGTACTTC.

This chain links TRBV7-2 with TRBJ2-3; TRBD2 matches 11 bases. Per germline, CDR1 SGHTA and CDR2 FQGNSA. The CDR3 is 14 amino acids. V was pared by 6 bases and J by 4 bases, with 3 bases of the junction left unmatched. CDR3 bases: TGTGCCAGCAGGGTAGCGGGAGGGTCAGATACGCAGTATTTT. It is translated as CASRVAGGSDTQYF.

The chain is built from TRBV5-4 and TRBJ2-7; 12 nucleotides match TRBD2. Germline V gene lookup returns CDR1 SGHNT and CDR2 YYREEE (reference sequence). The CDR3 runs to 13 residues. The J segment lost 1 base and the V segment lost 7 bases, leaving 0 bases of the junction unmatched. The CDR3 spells CASGLAGSYEQYF. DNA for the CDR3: TGTGCCAGCGGACTAGCGGGATCCTACGAGCAGTACTTC.

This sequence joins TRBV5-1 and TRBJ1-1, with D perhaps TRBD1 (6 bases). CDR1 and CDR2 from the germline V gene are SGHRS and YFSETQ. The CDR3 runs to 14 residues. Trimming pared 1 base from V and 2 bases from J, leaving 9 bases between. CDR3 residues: CASSLTGFNTEAFF. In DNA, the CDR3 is TGCGCCAGCAGCTTGACAGGGTTTAACACTGAAGCTTTCTTT.

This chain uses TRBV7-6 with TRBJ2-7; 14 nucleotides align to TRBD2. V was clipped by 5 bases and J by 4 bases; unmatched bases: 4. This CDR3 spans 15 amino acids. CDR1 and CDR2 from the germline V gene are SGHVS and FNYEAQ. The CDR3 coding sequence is TGTGCCAGCAGCCCGGGACTAGCGGGAGAATACGAGCAGTACTTC. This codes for CASSPGLAGEYEQYF.

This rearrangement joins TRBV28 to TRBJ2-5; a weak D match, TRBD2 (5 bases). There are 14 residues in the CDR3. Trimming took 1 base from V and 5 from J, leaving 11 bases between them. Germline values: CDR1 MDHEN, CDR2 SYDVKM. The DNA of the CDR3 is TGTGCCAGCAGTTTATCCGGGGTCCGGGAGACCCAGTACTTC. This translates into CASSLSGVRETQYF. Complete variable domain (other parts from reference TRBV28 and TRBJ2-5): DVKVTQSSRYLVKRTGEKVFLECVQDMDHENMFWYRQDPGLGLRLIYFSYDVKMKEKGDIPEGYSVSREKKERFSLILESASTNQTSMYLCASSLSGVRETQYFGPGTRLLVL.

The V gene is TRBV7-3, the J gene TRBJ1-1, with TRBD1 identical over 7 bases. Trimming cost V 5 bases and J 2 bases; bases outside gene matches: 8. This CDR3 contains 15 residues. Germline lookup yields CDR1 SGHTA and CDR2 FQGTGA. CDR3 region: CASSAAGTDNTEAFF. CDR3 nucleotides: TGTGCCAGCAGCGCCGCCGGGACAGATAACACTGAAGCTTTCTTT.

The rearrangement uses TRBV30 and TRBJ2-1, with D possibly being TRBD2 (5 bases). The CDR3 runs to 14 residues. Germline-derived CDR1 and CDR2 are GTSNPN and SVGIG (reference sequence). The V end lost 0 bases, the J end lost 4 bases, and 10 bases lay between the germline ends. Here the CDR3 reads CAWSVSGSYNEQFF. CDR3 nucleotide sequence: TGTGCCTGGAGTGTAAGCGGAAGTTACAATGAGCAGTTCTTC.